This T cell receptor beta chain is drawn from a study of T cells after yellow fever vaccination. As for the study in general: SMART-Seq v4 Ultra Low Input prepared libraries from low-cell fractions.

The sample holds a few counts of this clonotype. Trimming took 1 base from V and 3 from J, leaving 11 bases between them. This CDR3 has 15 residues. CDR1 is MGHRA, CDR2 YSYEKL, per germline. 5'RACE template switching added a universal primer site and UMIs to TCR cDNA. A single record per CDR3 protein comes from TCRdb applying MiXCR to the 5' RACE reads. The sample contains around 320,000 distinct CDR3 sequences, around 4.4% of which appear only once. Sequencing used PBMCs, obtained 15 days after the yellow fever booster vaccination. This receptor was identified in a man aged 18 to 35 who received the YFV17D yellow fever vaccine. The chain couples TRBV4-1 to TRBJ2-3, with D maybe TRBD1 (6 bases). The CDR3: CASSQADRTTDTQYF. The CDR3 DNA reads TGCGCCAGCAGCCAAGCTGACAGGACAACAGATACGCAGTATTTT.